The source of this T cell receptor (beta chain) is a study of spatial heterogeneity in lung cancer. Study background: More beta-chain than alpha-chain sequences were consistently detected. Across the raw uncorrected reads, a unique TCR and UMI combination was observed, on average, more than ten times.

This sample's time point: sample taken at primary tumor resection. No cells were sorted before sequencing. The whole RNA sequenced was extracted from tumor, nontumor lung or frozen PBMC. The cohort: 70 to 85 early-stage, untreated non-small cell lung cancer patients. The library protocol tagged each TCR cDNA with a unique molecular identifier. A single record per CDR3 protein comes from TCRdb applying MiXCR to the 5' RACE reads. The sample includes more than 85,000 distinct CDR3 sequences, roughly 10% seen only once; the top ten take less than 9%. Trimming cost V 0 bases and J 7 bases, with 7 bases left between them. In germline, CDR1 is DFQATT, CDR2 SNEGSKA (reference sequence). The CDR3 loop spans 13 amino acids. This clonotype was seen only a few times.

The rearrangement uses TRBV20-1 and TRBJ1-6; D unclear. The sequences come from PBMCs, collected at surgery. This sequence originates from a male donor with early-stage non-small cell lung cancer. The CDR3 loop is CSARDWPNSPLHF. CDR3 bases: TGCAGTGCTAGAGATTGGCCGAATTCACCCCTCCACTTT.